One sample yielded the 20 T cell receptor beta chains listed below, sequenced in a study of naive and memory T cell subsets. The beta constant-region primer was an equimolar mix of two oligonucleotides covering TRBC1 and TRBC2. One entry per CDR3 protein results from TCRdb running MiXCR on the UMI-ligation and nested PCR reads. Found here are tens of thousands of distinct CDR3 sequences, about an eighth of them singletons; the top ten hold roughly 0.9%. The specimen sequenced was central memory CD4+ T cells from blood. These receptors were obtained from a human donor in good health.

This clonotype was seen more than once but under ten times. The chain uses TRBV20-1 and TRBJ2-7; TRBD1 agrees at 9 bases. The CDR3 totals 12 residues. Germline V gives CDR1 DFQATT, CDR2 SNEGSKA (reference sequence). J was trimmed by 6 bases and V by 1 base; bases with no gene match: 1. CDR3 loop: CSARGQGVEQYF. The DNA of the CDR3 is TGCAGTGCTAGAGGACAGGGGGTCGAGCAGTACTTC.

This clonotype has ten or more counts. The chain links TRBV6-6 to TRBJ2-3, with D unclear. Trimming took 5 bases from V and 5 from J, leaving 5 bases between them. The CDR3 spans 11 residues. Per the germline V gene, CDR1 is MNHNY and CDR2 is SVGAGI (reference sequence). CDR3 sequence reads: CASSPLDTQYF. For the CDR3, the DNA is TGTGCCAGCAGTCCGCTAGATACGCAGTATTTT.

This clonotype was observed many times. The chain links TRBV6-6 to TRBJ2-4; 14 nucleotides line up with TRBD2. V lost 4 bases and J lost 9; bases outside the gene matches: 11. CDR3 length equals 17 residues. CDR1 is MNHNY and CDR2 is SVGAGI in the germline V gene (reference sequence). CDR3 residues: CASSSSTGTSGSGIQYF. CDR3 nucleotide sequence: TGTGCCAGCAGTTCTTCCACCGGGACTAGCGGGAGTGGCATTCAGTACTTC.

The CDR3 bases are TGTGCCTGGAGTGTAGCAGCGACCGGGGAGCTGTTTTTT. Residues: CAWSVAATGELFF. The rearrangement uses TRBV30 and TRBJ2-2; D is unclear. The CDR3 runs 13 residues. Germline V gene data show CDR1 as GTSNPN and CDR2 as SVGIG (reference sequence). Trimming removed 0 bases at V and 5 bases at J, with 7 bases between.

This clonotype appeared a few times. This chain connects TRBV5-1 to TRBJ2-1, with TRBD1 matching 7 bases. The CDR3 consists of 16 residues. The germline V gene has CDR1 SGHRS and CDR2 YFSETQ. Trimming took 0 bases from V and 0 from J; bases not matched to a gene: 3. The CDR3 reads CASSLETGSSYNEQFF. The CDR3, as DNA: TGCGCCAGCAGCTTGGAGACAGGGAGCTCCTACAATGAGCAGTTCTTC.

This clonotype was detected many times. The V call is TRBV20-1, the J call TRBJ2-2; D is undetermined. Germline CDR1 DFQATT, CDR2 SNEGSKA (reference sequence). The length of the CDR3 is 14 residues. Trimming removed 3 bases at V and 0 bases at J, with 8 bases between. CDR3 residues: CSASRQTNTGELFF. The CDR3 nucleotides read TGCAGTGCTAGTAGGCAGACGAACACCGGGGAGCTGTTTTTT.

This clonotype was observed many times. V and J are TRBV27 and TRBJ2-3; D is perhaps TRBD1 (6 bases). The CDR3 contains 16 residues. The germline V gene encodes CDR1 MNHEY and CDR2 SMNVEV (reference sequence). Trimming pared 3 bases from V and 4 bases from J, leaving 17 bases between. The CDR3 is CASSLLTGTFPDTQYF. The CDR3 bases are TGTGCCAGCAGTTTGCTGACCGGGACATTTCCAGATACGCAGTATTTT.

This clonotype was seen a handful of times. In DNA, the CDR3 is TGTGCCAGCAGTGAATTCTCCCAGGGACCCTATGGCTACACCTTC. This codes for CASSEFSQGPYGYTF. The V call is TRBV6-1, the J call TRBJ1-2; possibly TRBD1 for D (5 bases). The CDR3 length is 15 residues. V lost 2 bases to trimming and J lost 4 bases, with 14 bases between them. Germline CDR1 reads MNHNS; CDR2 reads SASEGT.

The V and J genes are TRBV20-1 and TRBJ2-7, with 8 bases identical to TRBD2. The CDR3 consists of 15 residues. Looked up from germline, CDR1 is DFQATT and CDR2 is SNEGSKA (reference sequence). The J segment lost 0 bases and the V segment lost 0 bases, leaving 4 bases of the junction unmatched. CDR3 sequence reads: CSARDPAGDSYEQYF. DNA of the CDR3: TGCAGTGCTAGAGACCCAGCGGGAGACTCCTACGAGCAGTACTTC.

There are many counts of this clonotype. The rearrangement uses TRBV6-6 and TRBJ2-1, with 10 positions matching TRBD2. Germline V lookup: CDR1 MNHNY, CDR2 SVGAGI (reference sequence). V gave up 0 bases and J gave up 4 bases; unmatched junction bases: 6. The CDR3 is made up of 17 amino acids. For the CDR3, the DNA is TGTGCCAGCAGTTACTCGCCGACTAGCGGGCTGTACAATGAGCAGTTCTTC. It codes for CASSYSPTSGLYNEQFF.

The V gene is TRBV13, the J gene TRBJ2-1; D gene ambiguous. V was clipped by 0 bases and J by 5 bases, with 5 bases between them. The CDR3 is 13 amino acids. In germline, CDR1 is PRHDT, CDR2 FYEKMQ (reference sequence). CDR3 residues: CASSLGLNNEQFF. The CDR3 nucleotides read TGTGCCAGCAGCTTAGGGCTCAACAATGAGCAGTTCTTC.

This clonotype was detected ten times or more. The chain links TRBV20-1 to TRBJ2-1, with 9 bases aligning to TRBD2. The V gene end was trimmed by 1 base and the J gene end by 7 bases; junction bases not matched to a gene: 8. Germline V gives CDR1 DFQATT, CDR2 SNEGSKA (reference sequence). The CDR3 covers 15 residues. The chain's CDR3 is CSARGASGKYNEQFF. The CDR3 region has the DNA TGCAGTGCTAGAGGGGCTAGCGGGAAATATAATGAGCAGTTCTTC.

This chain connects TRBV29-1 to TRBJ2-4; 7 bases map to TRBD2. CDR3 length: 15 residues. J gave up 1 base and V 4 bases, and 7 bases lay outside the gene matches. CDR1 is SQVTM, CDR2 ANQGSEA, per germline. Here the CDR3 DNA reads TGCAGCGTTGGGCCGGGAGGTAATGCCAAAAACATTCAGTACTTC. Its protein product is CSVGPGGNAKNIQYF.

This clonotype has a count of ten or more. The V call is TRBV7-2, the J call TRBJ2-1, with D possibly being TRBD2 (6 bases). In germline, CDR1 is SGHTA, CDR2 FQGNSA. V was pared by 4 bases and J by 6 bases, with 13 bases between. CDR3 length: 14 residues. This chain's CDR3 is CASSSQLATNEQFF. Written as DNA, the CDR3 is TGTGCCAGCAGCTCGCAACTAGCTACCAATGAGCAGTTCTTC.

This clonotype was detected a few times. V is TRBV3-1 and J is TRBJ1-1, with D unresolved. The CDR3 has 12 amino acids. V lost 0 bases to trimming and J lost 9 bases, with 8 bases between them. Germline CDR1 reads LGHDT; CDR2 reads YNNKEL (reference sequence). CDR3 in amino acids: CASSQDEYKAFF. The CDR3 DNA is TGTGCCAGCAGCCAAGATGAGTACAAAGCTTTCTTT.

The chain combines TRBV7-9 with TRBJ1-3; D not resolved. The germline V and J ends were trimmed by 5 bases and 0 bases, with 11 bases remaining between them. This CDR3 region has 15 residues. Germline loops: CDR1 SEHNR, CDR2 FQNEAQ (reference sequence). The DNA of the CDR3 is TGTGCCAGCAGCCCCCTGGCGAGCTCTGGAAACACCATATATTTT. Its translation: CASSPLASSGNTIYF.

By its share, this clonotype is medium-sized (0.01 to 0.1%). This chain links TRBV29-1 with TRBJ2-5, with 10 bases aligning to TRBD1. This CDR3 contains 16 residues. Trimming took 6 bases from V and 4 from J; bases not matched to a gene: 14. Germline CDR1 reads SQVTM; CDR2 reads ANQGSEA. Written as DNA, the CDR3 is TGCAGCGTCCTTACATGGGACAGGGGATTTGGAGAGACCCAGTACTTC. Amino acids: CSVLTWDRGFGETQYF. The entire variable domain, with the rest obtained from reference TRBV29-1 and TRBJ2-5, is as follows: SAVISQKPSRDICQRGTSLTIQCQVDSQVTMMFWYRQQPGQSLTLIATANQGSEATYESGFVIDKFPISRPNLTFSTLTVSNMSPEDSSIYLCSVLTWDRGFGETQYFGPGTRLLVL.

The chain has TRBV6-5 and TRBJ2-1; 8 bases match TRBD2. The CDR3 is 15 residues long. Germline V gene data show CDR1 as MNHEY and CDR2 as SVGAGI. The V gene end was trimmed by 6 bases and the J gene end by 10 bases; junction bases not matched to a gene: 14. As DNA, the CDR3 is TGTGCCAGCAGCCCAGCGGGGGAGGGCCGGCGGGAGCAGTTCTTC. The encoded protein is CASSPAGEGRREQFF.

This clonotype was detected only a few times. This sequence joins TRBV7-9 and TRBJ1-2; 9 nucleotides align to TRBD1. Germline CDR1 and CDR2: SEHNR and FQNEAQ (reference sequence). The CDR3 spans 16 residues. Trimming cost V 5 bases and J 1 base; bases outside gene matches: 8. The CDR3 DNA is TGTGCCAGCAGCATAAGGACAGGGGATATTAACTATGGCTACACCTTC. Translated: CASSIRTGDINYGYTF.

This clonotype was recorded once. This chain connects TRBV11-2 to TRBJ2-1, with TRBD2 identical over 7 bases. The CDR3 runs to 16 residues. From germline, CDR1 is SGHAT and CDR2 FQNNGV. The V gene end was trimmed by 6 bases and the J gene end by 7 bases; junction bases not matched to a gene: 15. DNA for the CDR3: TGTGCCAGCAGGATATTAGGTGGCGGGAGAATTAATGAGCAGTTCTTC. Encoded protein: CASRILGGGRINEQFF.